This entry concerns a single T cell receptor (beta chain). These data come from a study of T and B cells in COVID-19 patients. Looking at the study overall: In the active-infection cohort, about 90% of the roughly 20 patients had comorbidities linked to unfavorable COVID-19 outcome.

Each TRB amplification used roughly 220-550 ng of genomic DNA from blood. Multiplex PCR with BIOMED2 TRB-A/B primer pools amplified TRB rearrangements. In TCRdb, the multiplex PCR reads were re-called with MiXCR into one record per CDR3 protein. The sample has 9,900 or so distinct CDR3 sequences; around 27% are singletons. Specimen: blood. The source of this sequence is a human donor who had recovered from COVID-19.

The CDR3 spells CASSQVVVVTVNQPQHF. Written as DNA, the CDR3 is TGCGCCAGCAGCCAAGTGGTTGTGGTAACGGTGAATCAGCCCCAGCATTTT. V is TRBV4-1 and J is TRBJ1-5; D call uncertain. The CDR3 contains 17 residues. The germline gives CDR1 MGHRA, CDR2 YSYEKL. V lost 1 base and J 4 bases, leaving 17 bases between the germline ends.